This T cell receptor (beta chain) was profiled in a study of OX40 agonist ivuxolimab in advanced cancers. In the study overall: The group had a mean age of about 60 years, ranged from 23 to 79, and was 82.7% male.

On this clone itself: Its antigen is not identified.

CDR3 length equals 14 residues. The germline CDR1 and CDR2 sequences are SGHRS and YFSETQ. The V and J ends lost 0 bases and 9 bases respectively, with 13 bases between them. Sequencing used immunoSEQ multiplex PCR; TCRdb keeps in-frame clones, though not all of them. The table lists about 98,000 clones, more than 85% of them singletons. Points from the study as a whole: At 0.1 to 3.0 mg/kg and by week 6, clonal expansion occurred in CD4+ and CD8+ blood T cells. Partial responders at 0.1-3.0 mg/kg showed near-lowest clonal expansion.

V usage is TRBV5-1 and J usage is TRBJ2-1; unclear D gene. The source was CD4+ or CD8+ T cells sorted from blood, collected in a trial of the OX40 agonist ivuxolimab. The sequence was collected from an adult with an advanced solid tumor such as melanoma, head and neck, liver or kidney cancer. The CDR3 DNA is TGCGCCAGCAGCTTGGGCTTACCCTTAGCTGAGCAGTTCTTC. This codes for CASSLGLPLAEQFF.